This T cell receptor beta chain emerged from a study of shared clonotypes between healthy human individuals. Study background: Plates per donor: three CD4 naive, three CD4 memory, two CD8 naive, one CD8 memory. Study-level results: Sample collection involved blood only; tissue repertoires are likely different. Clonotype sharing levels among donors were expected to vary with sequencing depth.

CDR1 and CDR2 from the germline V gene are KGHSH and LQKENI. V lost 0 bases and J lost 7, with 21 bases in between. The CDR3 length is 17 residues. The assay was immunoSEQ multiplex PCR, and TCRdb's table has in-frame clones only and misses some. The table includes over a million clones, 98% detected once. As to this clone: The antigen is not known.

The authors divided CD4+ cells into CD45RA+ naive and CD45RA-negative memory subsets. The sequence was collected from a man between 25 and 39 years old in good health. Sequences were obtained from naive CD4+ T cells sorted from blood. The sample's subset: CD45RA+ positively selected. This chain links TRBV18 with TRBJ1-2, with D possibly matching TRBD1 (5 bases). The CDR3 reads CASSPPLGLGVFSGYTF. The CDR3 nucleotides are TGTGCCAGCTCACCACCGCTCGGACTAGGGGTTTTTAGTGGCTACACCTTC.